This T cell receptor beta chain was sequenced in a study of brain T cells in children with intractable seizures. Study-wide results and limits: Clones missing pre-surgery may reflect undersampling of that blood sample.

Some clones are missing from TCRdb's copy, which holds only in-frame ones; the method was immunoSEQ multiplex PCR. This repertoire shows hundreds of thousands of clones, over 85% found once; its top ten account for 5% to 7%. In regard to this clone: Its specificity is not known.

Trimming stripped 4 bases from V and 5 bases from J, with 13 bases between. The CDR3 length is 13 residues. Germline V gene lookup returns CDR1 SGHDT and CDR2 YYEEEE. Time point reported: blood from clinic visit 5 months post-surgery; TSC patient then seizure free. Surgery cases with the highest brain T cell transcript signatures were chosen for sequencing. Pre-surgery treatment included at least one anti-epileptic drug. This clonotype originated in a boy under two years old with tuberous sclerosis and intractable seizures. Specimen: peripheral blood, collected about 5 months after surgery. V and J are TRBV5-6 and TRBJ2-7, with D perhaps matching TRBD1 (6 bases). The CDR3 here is CASSEQGPHEQYF. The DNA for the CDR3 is TGTGCCAGCAGCGAACAGGGCCCCCACGAGCAGTACTTC.